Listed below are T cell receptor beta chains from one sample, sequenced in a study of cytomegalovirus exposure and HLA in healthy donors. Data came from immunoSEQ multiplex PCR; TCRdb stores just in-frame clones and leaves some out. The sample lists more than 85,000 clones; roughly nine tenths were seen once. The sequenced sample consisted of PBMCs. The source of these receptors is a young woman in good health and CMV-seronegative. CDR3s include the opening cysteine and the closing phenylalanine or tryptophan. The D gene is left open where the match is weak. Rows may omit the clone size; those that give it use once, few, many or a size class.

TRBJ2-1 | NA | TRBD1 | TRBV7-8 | TGTGCCAGCAGGGAAAGGGGGCGTAGTGTCCATGAGCAGTTCTTC | CASRERGRSVHEQFF
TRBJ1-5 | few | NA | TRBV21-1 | TGTGCCAGCAGCACCAACGAGACATTCCAGCCCCAGCATTTT | CASSTNETFQPQHF
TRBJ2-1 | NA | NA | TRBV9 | TGTGCCAGCAGGTCTAGCAGTTACAATGAGCAGTTCTTC | CASRSSSYNEQFF
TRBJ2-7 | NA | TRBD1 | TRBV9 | TGTGCCAGCAGCTCATCGGGACAGGACTCCTACGAGCAGTACTTC | CASSSSGQDSYEQYF
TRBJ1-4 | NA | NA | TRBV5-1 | TGCGCCAGCAGCTTGGAAACAGGCGTCGGCGAAAAACTGTTTTTT | CASSLETGVGEKLFF
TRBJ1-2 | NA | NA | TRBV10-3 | TGTGCCATCAGTGAGTCACCCCGGGGGTCCTATGGCTACACCTTC | CAISESPRGSYGYTF
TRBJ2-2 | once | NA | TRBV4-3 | TGCGCCAGCAGCCAAGAGGTGGGGCGAGCCACCGGGGAGCTGTTTTTT | CASSQEVGRATGELFF
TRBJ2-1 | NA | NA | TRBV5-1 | TGCGCCAGCAGCTTGGAGGGGCATTCATTGAGTGAGCAGTTCTTC | CASSLEGHSLSEQFF
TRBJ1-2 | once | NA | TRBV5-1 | TGCGCCAGCAGCTTGGGTACAGGTTACTATGGCTACACCTTC | CASSLGTGYYGYTF
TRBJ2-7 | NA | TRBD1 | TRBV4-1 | TGCGCCAGCAGCCAAGCCCTGGACAGGCCGAGCTCCTACGAGCAGTACTTC | CASSQALDRPSSYEQYF
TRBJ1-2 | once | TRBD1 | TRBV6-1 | TGTGCCAGCAGTGAAGCGGGGACAGGGGGCGCATATGGCTACACCTTC | CASSEAGTGGAYGYTF
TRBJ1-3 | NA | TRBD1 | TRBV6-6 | TGTGCCAGCAGTTACTCCCACAGGGGCTCTGGAAACACCATATATTTT | CASSYSHRGSGNTIYF
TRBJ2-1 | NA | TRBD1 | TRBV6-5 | TGTGCCAGCAGGACAGGGGGCCAGGATGAGCAGTTCTTC | CASRTGGQDEQFF
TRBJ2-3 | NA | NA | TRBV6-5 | TGTGCCAGCAGCCGCACCCGGTCCGATACGCAGTATTTT | CASSRTRSDTQYF
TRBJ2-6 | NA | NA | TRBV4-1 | TGCGCCAGCAGCCATCTCTGGGGGGACTCTGGGGCCAACGTCCTGACTTTC | CASSHLWGDSGANVLTF
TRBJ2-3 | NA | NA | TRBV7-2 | TGTGCCAGCAGCCCCCGAAGGACTAGCACAGATACGCAGTATTTT | CASSPRRTSTDTQYF
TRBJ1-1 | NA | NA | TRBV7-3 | TGTGCCAGCAGCTTGGGTCCCGGGGTGGGTGAAGCTTTCTTT | CASSLGPGVGEAFF
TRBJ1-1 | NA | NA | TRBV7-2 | TGTGCCAGCAGCTTAGCCCATCAGGGTCAAACCGGGGGTGAAGCTTTCTTT | CASSLAHQGQTGGEAFF
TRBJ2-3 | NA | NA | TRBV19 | TGTGCCAGTAGAAATAGCGGACTCACAGATACGCAGTATTTT | CASRNSGLTDTQYF
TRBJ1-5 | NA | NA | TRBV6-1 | TGTGCCAGCAGACAGGTCCGAAATCAGCCCCAGCATTTT | CASRQVRNQPQHF
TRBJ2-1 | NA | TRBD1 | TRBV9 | TGTGCCAGCAGCTCGGGACAGGGATACTACAATGAGCAGTTCTTC | CASSSGQGYYNEQFF
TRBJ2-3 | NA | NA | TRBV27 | TGTGCCAGCAGTCACGACACTGGCACAGATACGCAGTATTTT | CASSHDTGTDTQYF
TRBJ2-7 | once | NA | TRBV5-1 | TGCGCCAGCAGCGCCCGGGACAACTCCTACGAGCAGTACTTC | CASSARDNSYEQYF
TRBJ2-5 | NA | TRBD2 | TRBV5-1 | TGCGCCAGCAGCTCGGGACTAGCGGGATACCAAGAGACCCAGTACTTC | CASSSGLAGYQETQYF
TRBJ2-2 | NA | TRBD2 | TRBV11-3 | TGTGCCAGCAGCTTAGGTCTAGCGGGAACCGGGGAGCTGTTTTTT | CASSLGLAGTGELFF
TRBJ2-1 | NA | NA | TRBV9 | TGTGCCAGCAGCGGATCAGATGAGCAGTTCTTC | CASSGSDEQFF
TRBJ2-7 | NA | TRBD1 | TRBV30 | TGTGCCTGGATAGGGGGACAGGGGGACTACGAGCAGTACTTC | CAWIGGQGDYEQYF
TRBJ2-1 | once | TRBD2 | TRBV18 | TGTGCCAGCTCTCCAGCCAGGCTAGCGGGAGGGTCCAATGAGCAGTTCTTC | CASSPARLAGGSNEQFF
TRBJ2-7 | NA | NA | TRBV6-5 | TGTGCCAGCAGCCGATCCCCTAGGAACTCCTACGAGCAGTACTTC | CASSRSPRNSYEQYF
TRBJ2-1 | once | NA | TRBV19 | TGTGCCAGTAGTCCGTATGGTGGGGGCACCTACAATGAGCAGTTCTTC | CASSPYGGGTYNEQFF
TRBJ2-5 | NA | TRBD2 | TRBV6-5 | TGTGCCAGCAGTTACTCGAGCGGGGGGCGGGTCGAGACCCAGTACTTC | CASSYSSGGRVETQYF
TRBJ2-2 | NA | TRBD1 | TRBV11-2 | TGTGCCAGCAGCTTACAGGACAGGCTTACCGGGGAGCTGTTTTTT | CASSLQDRLTGELFF
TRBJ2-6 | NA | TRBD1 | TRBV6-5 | TGTGCCAGCAGTTACTCTAGGGGGCCTGGGGCCAACGTCCTGACTTTC | CASSYSRGPGANVLTF
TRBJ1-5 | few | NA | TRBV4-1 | TGCGCCAGCAGCCAAGATCACGACAGTTGGAATCAGCCCCAGCATTTT | CASSQDHDSWNQPQHF